Described below is a single T cell receptor (beta chain) sequence and its context. Antigen specificity is unknown. This entry is derived from a study of T cell responses to AZD1222 COVID-19 vaccine. Study-wide points: The breadth and depth of Spike-specific TCRs increased once two AZD1222 doses had been given. White British donors predominated, females outnumbered males, and clonal diversity was possibly underestimated. Spike-wide vaccine-associated CD4 TCRs dominated at 160-218 and 743-854.

Method: immunoSEQ multiplex PCR; TCRdb's copy keeps in-frame clones and lacks some. Here the sample spans 45,000 to 65,000 clones, around 90% being singletons. Germline values: CDR1 SGHNT, CDR2 YENEEA. V shed 5 bases, J shed 4 bases, and the junction held 8 bases outside the gene matches. The CDR3 loop spans 14 amino acids. The chain carries TRBV11-3 and TRBJ2-7; 7 bases map to TRBD2. This TCR derives from an adult in good health. The sample was peripheral blood, taken on day 0 of AZD1222 vaccination. The DNA of the CDR3 is TGTGCCAGCAGCGGGCGGGCGGGAGTGTACGAGCAGTACTTC. Protein sequence: CASSGRAGVYEQYF.